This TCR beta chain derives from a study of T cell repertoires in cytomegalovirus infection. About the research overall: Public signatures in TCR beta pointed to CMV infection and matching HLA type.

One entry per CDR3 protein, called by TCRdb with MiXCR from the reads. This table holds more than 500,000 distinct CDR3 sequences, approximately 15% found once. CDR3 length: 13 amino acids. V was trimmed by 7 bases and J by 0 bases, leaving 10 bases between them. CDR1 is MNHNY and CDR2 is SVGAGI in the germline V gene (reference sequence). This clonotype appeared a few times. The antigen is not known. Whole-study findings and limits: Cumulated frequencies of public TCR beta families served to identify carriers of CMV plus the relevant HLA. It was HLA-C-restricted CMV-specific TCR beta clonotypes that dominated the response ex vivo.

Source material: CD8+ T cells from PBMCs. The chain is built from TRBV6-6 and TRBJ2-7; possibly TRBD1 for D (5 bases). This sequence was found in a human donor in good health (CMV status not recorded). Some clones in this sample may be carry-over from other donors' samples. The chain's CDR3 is CASILDTSYEQYF. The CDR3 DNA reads TGTGCCAGCATCTTGGACACCTCCTACGAGCAGTACTTC.